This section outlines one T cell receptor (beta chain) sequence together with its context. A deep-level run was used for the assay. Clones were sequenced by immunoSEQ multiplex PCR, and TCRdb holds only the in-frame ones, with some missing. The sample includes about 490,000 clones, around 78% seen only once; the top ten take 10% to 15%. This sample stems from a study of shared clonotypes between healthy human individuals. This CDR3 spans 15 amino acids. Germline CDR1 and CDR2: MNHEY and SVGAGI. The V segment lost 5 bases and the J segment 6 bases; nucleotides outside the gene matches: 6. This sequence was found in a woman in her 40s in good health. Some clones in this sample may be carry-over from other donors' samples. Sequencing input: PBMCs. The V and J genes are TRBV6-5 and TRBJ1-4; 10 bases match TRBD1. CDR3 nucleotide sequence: TGTGCCAGCAGTCCCCGGGACAGGGGTGATGAAAAACTGTTTTTT. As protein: CASSPRDRGDEKLFF.